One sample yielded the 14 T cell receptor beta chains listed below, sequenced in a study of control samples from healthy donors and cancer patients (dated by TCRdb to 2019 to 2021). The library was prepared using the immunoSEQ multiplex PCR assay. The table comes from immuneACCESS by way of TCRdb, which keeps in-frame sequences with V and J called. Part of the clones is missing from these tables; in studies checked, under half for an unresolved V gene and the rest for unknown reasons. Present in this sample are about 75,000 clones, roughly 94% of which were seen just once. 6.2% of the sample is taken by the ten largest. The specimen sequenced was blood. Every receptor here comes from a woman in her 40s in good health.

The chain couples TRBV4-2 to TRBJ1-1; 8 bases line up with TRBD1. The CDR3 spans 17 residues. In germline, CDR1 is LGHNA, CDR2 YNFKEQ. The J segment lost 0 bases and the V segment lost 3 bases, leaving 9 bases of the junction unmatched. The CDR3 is CASSHPGQGELNTEAFF. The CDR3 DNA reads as TGTGCCAGCAGCCACCCCGGACAGGGCGAGTTGAACACTGAAGCTTTCTTT.

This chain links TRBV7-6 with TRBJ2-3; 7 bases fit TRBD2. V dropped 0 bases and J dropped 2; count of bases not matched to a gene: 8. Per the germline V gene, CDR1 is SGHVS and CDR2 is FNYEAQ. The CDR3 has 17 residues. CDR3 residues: CASSLAVSSGLTDTQYF. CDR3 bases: TGTGCCAGCAGCTTAGCGGTGTCTAGCGGACTCACAGATACGCAGTATTTT.

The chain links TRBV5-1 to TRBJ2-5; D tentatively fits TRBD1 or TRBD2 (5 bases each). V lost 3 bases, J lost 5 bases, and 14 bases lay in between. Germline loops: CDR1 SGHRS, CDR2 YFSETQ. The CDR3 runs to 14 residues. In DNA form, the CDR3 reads TGCGCCAGCAGCTCGGGACGCCTCGGGGAGACCCAGTACTTC. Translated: CASSSGRLGETQYF.

The CDR3 is CASSYQGAGQPQHF. CDR3 DNA sequence: TGTGCCAGCAGTTACCAGGGAGCGGGTCAGCCCCAGCATTTT. The chain joins TRBV6-5 to TRBJ1-5; D is perhaps TRBD1 (5 bases). Germline-derived CDR1 and CDR2 are MNHEY and SVGAGI. The V end lost 2 bases, the J end lost 6 bases, and 11 bases lay between the germline ends. The CDR3 has 14 residues.

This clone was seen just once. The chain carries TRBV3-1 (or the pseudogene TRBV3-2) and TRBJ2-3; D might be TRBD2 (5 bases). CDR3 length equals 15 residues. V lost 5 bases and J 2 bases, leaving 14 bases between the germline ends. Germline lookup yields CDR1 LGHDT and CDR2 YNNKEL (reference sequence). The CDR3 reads CASSVTGRYTDTQYF. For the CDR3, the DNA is TGTGCCAGCAGCGTCACGGGGAGATACACAGATACGCAGTATTTT.

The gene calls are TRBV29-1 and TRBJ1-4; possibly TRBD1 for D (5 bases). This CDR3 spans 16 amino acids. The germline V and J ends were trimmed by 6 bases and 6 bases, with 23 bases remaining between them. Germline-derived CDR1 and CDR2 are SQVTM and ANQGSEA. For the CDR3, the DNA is TGCAGCGTGGGAGGGTATTCGGGGGAGTACTATGAAAAACTGTTTTTT. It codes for CSVGGYSGEYYEKLFF.

CDR3 residues: CASSFRDEQYF. The CDR3 nucleotides read TGTGCCAGCAGTTTTCGGGACGAGCAGTACTTC. The chain couples TRBV28 to TRBJ2-7, with D uncertain. The V end lost 3 bases, the J end lost 5 bases, and 5 bases lay between the germline ends. The CDR3 totals 11 residues. The V gene's germline CDR1 is MDHEN and CDR2 SYDVKM.

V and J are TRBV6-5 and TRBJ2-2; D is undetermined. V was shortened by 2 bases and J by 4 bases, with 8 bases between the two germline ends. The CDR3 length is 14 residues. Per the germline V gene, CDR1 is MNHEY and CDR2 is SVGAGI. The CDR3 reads CASSYGIGTGELFF. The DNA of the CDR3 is TGTGCCAGCAGTTACGGCATCGGCACCGGGGAGCTGTTTTTT.

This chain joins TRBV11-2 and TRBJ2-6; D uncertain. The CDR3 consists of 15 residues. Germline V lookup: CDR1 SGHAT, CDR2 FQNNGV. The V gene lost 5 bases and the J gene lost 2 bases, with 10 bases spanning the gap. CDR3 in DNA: TGTGCCAGCAGCCCCCGACATGCTGGGGCCAACGTCCTGACTTTC. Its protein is CASSPRHAGANVLTF.

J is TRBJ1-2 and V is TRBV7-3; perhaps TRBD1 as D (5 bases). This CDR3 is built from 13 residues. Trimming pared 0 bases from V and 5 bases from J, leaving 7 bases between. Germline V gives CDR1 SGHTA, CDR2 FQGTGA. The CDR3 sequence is CASSLTGEYGYTF. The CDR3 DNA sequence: TGTGCCAGCAGCTTAACAGGGGAGTATGGCTACACCTTC.

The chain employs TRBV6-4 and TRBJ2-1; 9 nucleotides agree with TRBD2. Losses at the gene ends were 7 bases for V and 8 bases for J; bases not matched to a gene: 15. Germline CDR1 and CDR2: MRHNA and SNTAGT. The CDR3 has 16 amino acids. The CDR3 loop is CASTPSAAGGRDEQFF. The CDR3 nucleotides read TGTGCCAGCACCCCCTCCGCGGCGGGAGGGCGCGATGAGCAGTTCTTC.

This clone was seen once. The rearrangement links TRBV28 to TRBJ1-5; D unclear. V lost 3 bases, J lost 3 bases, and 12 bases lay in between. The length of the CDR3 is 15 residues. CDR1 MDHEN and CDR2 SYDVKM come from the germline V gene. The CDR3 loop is CASSFSTGINQPQHF. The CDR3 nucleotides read TGTGCCAGCAGTTTTTCAACCGGGATCAATCAGCCCCAGCATTTT.

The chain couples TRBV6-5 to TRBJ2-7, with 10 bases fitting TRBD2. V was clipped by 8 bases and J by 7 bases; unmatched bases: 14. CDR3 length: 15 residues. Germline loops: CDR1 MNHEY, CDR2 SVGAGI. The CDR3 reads CASQRKAGGPGEQYF. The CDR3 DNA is TGTGCCAGCCAACGAAAAGCGGGAGGGCCGGGGGAGCAGTACTTC.

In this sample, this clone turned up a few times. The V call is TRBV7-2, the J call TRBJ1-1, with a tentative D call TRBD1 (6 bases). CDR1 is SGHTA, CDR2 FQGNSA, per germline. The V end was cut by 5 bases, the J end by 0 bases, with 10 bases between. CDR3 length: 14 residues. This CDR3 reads CASSRPGVNTEAFF. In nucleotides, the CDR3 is TGTGCCAGCAGCCGTCCAGGGGTGAACACTGAAGCTTTCTTT. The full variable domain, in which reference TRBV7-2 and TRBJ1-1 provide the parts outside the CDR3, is GAGVSQSPSNKVTEKGKDVELRCDPISGHTALYWYRQSLGQGLEFLIYFQGNSAPDKSGLPSDRFSAERTGGSVSTLTIQRTQQEDSAVYLCASSRPGVNTEAFFGQGTRLTVV.